This T cell receptor (beta chain) appears in the sequencing data of a study of CD8 T cells in ankylosing spondylitis. TCRdb reprocessed the 5' RACE reads via MiXCR and lists one record per CDR3 protein. The sample gives roughly 220,000 distinct CDR3 sequences, around 17% of which show up once; under 45% is in the top ten. The study's findings and limits: Existing reports had already noted some motif variants in reactive arthritis synovial fluid and blood. For ankylosing spondylitis blood, a TCR beta motif of seven to nine highly homologous variants appeared characteristic.

CDR3 size: 14 residues. Germline assignment: CDR1 MDHEN and CDR2 SYDVKM. Losses at the gene ends were 5 bases for V and 5 bases for J; bases not matched to a gene: 8. As concerns this clonotype: The antigen is unknown.

This sequence was found in a male donor with ankylosing spondylitis. V usage is TRBV28 and J usage is TRBJ1-1; 7 bases map to TRBD1. The sequenced sample consisted of blood, either unsorted or a sorted T cell fraction (not recorded which). CDR3: CASSPRTGATEAFF. DNA of the CDR3: TGTGCCAGCAGTCCCCGGACAGGAGCTACTGAAGCTTTCTTT. The full variable domain, completed using reference TRBV28 and TRBJ1-1, is DVKVTQSSRYLVKRTGEKVFLECVQDMDHENMFWYRQDPGLGLRLIYFSYDVKMKEKGDIPEGYSVSREKKERFSLILESASTNQTSMYLCASSPRTGATEAFFGQGTRLTVV.